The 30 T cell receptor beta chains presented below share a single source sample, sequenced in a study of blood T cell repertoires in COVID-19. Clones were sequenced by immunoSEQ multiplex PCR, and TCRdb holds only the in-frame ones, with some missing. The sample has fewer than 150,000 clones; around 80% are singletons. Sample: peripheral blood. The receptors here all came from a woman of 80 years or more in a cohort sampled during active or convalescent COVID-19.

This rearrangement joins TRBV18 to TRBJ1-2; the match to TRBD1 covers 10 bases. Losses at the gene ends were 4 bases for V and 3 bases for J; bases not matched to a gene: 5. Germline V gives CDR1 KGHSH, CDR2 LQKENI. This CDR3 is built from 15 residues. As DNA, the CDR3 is TGTGCCAGCTCACGGGACAGGGGCTTGGACTATGGCTACACCTTC. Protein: CASSRDRGLDYGYTF.

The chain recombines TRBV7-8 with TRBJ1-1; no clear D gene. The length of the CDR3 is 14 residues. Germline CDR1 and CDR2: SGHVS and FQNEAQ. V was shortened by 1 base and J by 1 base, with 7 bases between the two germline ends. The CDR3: CASSLESRNTEAFF. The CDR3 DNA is TGTGCCAGCAGCTTAGAATCCCGGAACACTGAAGCTTTCTTT.

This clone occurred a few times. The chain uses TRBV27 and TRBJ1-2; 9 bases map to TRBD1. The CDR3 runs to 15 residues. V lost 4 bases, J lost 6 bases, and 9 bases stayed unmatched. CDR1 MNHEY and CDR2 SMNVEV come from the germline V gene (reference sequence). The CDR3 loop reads CASSSWTGERDGYTF. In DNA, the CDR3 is TGTGCCAGCAGTTCCTGGACAGGGGAGAGGGATGGCTACACCTTC.

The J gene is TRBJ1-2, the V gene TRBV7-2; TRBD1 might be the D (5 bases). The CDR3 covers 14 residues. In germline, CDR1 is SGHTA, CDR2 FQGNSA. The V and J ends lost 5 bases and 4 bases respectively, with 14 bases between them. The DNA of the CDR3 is TGTGCCAGCAGCCCTACGGGGGTGATCTATGGCTACACCTTC. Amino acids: CASSPTGVIYGYTF. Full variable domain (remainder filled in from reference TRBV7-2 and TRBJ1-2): GAGVSQSPSNKVTEKGKDVELRCDPISGHTALYWYRQSLGQGLEFLIYFQGNSAPDKSGLPSDRFSAERTGGSVSTLTIQRTQQEDSAVYLCASSPTGVIYGYTFGSGTRLTVV.

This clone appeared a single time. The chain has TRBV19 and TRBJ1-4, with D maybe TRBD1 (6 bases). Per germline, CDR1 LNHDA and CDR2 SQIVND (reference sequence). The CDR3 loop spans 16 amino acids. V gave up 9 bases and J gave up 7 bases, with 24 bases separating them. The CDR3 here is CASRSPGDIKGEKLFF. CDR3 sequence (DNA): TGTGCCAGCCGCAGCCCCGGGGACATTAAGGGTGAAAAACTGTTTTTT. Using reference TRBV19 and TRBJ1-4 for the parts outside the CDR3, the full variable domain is DGGITQSPKYLFRKEGQNVTLSCEQNLNHDAMYWYRQDPGQGLRLIYYSQIVNDFQKGDIAEGYSVSREKKESFPLTVTSAQKNPTAFYLCASRSPGDIKGEKLFFGSGTQLSVL.

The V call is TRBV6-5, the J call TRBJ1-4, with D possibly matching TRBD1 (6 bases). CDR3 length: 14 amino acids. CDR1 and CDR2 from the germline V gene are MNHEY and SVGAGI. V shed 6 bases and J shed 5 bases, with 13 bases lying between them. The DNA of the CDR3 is TGTGCCAGCAGGACAGGACTCGCGAATGAAAAACTGTTTTTT. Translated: CASRTGLANEKLFF.

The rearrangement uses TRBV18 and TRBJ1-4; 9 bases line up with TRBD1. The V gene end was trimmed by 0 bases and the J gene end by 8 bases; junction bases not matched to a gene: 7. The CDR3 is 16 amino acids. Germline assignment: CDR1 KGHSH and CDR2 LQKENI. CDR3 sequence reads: CASSPPPGQGEEKLFF. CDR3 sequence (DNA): TGTGCCAGCTCACCACCCCCGGGACAGGGAGAGGAAAAACTGTTTTTT.

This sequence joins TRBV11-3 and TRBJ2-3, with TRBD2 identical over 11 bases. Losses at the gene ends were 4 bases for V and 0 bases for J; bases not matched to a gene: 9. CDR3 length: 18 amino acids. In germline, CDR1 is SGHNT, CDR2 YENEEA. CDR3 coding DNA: TGTGCCAGCAGCTCCAGACTAGCGGGGATATTAAGCACAGATACGCAGTATTTT. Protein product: CASSSRLAGILSTDTQYF.

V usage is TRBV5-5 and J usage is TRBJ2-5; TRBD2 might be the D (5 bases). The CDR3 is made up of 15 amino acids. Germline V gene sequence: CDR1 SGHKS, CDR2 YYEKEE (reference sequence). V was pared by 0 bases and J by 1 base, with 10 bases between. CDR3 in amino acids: CASSLVVRGQETQYF. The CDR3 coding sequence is TGTGCCAGCAGCTTGGTTGTTCGGGGCCAAGAGACCCAGTACTTC.

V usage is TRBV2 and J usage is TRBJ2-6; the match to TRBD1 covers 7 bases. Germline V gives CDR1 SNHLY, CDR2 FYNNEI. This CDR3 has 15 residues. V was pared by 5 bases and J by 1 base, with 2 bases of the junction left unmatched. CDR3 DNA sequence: TGTGCCAGCAGTTCAGGGGGTTCTGGGGCCAACGTCCTGACTTTC. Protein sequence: CASSSGGSGANVLTF.

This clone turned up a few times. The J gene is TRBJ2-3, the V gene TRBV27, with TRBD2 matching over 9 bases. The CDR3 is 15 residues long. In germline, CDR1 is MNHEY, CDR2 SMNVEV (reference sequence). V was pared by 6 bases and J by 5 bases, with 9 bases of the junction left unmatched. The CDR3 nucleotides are TGTGCCAGCAGCATTAGCGGGGGCCCTCGAGATACGCAGTATTTT. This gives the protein CASSISGGPRDTQYF.

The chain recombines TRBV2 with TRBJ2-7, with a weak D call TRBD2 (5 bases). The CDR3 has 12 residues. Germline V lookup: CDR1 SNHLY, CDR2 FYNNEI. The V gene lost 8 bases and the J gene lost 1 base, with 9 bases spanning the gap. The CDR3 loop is CASVGGSYEQYF. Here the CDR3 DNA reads TGTGCCAGCGTCGGCGGGTCCTACGAGCAGTACTTC.

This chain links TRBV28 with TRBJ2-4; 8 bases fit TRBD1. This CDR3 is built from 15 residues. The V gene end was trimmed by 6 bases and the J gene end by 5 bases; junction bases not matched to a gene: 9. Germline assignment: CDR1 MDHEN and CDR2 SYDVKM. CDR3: CASSPRGQGQNIQYF. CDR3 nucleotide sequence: TGTGCCAGCAGCCCCAGGGGGCAGGGCCAAAACATTCAGTACTTC. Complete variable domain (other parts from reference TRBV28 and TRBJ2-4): DVKVTQSSRYLVKRTGEKVFLECVQDMDHENMFWYRQDPGLGLRLIYFSYDVKMKEKGDIPEGYSVSREKKERFSLILESASTNQTSMYLCASSPRGQGQNIQYFGAGTRLSVL.

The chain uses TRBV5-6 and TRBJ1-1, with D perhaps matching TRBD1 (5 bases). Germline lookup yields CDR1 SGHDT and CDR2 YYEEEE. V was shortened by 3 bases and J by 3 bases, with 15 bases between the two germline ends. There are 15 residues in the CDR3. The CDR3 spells CASSSTGGVYTEAFF. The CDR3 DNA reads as TGTGCCAGCAGCTCAACAGGCGGGGTCTACACTGAAGCTTTCTTT. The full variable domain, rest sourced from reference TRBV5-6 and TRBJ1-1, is DAGVTQSPTHLIKTRGQQVTLRCSPKSGHDTVSWYQQALGQGPQFIFQYYEEEERQRGNFPDRFSGHQFPNYSSELNVNALLLGDSALYLCASSSTGGVYTEAFFGQGTRLTVV.

CDR3 in DNA: TGCGCCAGCACCTTTTCCTCACCTCCGGGACTCAGCACAGATACGCAGTATTTT. It translates to CASTFSSPPGLSTDTQYF. V usage is TRBV5-1 and J usage is TRBJ2-3; tentative D call: TRBD2 (6 bases). The CDR3 covers 18 residues. Germline CDR1 SGHRS, CDR2 YFSETQ. V was shortened by 6 bases and J by 0 bases, with 23 bases between the two germline ends. The variable domain in full, completed from reference TRBV5-1 and TRBJ2-3, reads KAGVTQTPRYLIKTRGQQVTLSCSPISGHRSVSWYQQTPGQGLQFLFEYFSETQRNKGNFPGRFSGRQFSNSRSEMNVSTLELGDSALYLCASTFSSPPGLSTDTQYFGPGTRLTVL.

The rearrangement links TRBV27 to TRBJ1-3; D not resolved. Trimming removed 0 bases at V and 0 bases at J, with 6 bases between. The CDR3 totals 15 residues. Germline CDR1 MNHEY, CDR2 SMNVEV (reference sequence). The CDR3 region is CASSLSGSSGNTIYF. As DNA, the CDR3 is TGTGCCAGCAGTTTATCGGGGAGCTCTGGAAACACCATATATTTT.

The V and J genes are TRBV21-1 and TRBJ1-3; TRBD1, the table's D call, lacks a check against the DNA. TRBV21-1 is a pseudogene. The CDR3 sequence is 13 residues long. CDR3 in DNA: TGTGCCCCCAAGCGGGCAGGGGGCTTCACCATATATTTT. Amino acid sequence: CAPKRAGGFTIYF.

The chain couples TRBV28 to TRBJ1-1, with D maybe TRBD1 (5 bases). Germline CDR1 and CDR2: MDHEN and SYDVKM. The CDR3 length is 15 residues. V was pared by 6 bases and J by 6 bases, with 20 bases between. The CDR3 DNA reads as TGTGCCAGCAGACCCTCTGCGGGACTTGGCGCTGAAGCTTTCTTT. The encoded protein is CASRPSAGLGAEAFF.

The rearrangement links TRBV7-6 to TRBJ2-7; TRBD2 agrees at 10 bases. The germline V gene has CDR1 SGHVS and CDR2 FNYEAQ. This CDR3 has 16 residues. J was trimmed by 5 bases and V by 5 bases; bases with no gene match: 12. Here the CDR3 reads CASSRDLAGARDEQYF. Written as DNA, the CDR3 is TGTGCCAGCAGCCGGGATCTAGCGGGGGCGAGGGACGAGCAGTACTTC. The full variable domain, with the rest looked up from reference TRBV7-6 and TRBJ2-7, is GAGVSQSPRYKVTKRGQDVALRCDPISGHVSLYWYRQALGQGPEFLTYFNYEAQQDKSGLPNDRFSAERPEGSISTLTIQRTEQRDSAMYRCASSRDLAGARDEQYFGPGTRLTVT.

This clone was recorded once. DNA of the CDR3: TGTGCCAGCAGTTTCGACAGAGGTGGGAATTCACCCCTCCACTTT. This sequence encodes CASSFDRGGNSPLHF. The chain carries TRBV6-4 and TRBJ1-6; possible D gene TRBD1, 5 bases. The germline gives CDR1 MRHNA, CDR2 SNTAGT. This CDR3 contains 15 residues. V was trimmed by 5 bases and J by 7 bases, leaving 15 bases between them.

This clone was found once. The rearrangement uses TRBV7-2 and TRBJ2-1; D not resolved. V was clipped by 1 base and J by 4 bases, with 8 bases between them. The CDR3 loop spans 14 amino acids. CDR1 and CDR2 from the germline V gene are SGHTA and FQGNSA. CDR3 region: CASSLESLYNEQFF. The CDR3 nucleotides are TGTGCCAGCAGCTTAGAGAGCCTATACAATGAGCAGTTCTTC.

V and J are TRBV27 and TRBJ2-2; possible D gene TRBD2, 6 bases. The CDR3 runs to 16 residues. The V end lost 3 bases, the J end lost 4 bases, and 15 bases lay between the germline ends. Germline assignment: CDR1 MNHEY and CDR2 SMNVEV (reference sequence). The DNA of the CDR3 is TGTGCCAGCAGTTTGGTTGCGGGACTTCCCACCGGGGAGCTGTTTTTT. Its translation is CASSLVAGLPTGELFF.

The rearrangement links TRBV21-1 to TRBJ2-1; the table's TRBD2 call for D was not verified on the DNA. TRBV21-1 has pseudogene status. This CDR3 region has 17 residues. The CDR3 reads CARAGLAGALGEHEQFF. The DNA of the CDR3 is TGTGCCAGAGCCGGACTAGCGGGGGCTTTAGGGGAACATGAGCAGTTCTTC.

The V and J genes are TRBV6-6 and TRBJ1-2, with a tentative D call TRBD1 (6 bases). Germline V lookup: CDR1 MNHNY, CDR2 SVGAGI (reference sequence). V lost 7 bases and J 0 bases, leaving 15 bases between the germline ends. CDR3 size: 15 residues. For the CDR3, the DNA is TGTGCCAGCAATAGAAACAGGGTAGCTAACTATGGCTACACCTTC. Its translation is CASNRNRVANYGYTF.

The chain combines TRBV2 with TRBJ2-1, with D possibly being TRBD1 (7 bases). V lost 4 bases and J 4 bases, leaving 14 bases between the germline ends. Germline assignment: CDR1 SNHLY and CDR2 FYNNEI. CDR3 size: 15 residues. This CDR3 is CASSGLDREYNEQFF. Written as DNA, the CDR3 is TGTGCCAGCAGTGGACTAGACAGGGAATACAATGAGCAGTTCTTC.

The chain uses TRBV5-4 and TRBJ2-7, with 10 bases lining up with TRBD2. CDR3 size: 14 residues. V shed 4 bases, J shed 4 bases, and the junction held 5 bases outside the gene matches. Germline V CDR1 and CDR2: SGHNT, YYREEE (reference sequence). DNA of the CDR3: TGTGCCAGCAGCCCACAGCGGGGGGGTTACGAGCAGTACTTC. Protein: CASSPQRGGYEQYF.

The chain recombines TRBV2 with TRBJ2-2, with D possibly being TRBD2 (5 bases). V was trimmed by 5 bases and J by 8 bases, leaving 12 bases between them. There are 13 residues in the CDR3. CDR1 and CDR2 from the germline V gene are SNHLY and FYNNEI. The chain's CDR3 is CASSISRRGELFF. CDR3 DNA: TGTGCCAGCAGTATCTCGAGGAGGGGGGAGCTGTTTTTT.

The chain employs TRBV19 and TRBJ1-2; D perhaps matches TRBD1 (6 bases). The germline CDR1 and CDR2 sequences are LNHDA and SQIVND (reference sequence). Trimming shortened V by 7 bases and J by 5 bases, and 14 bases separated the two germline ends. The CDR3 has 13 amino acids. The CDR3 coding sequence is TGTGCCAGTAAAAGGGACACAAGATATGGCTACACCTTC. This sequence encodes CASKRDTRYGYTF.

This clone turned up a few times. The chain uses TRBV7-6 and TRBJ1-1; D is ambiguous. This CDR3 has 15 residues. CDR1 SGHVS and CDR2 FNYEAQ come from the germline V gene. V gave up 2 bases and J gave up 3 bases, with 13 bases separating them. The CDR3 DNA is TGTGCCAGCAGCTTAAGAGGAGGGAGCTACACTGAAGCTTTCTTT. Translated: CASSLRGGSYTEAFF.

CDR3 in amino acids: CASSYSGTGNYGYTF. In DNA, the CDR3 is TGTGCCAGCAGTTACAGTGGGACAGGGAACTATGGCTACACCTTC. V and J are TRBV6-6 and TRBJ1-2; TRBD1 agrees at 9 bases. Germline V gene lookup returns CDR1 MNHNY and CDR2 SVGAGI (reference sequence). The CDR3 loop spans 15 amino acids. Trimming at V came to 2 bases and at J to 2 bases, leaving 3 bases not matched to a gene.